One and the same sample provided the 15 T cell receptor beta chains below, sequenced in a study of persistence of HIV-infected CD4 T cells. Nonspecific anti-CD3/anti-CD28 bead stimulation represents the broad CD4+ T cell repertoire. CD4+ T cells upregulating both CD40 ligand and CD69 were sorted as responding cells. The immunoSEQ assay was version 4, run in survey mode. Repertoires were generated with immunoSEQ multiplex PCR, while TCRdb's copy carries only in-frame clones and drops some. The sample consists of 35,000 to 55,000 clones, roughly nine tenths of them appearing once. These receptors' targets are unknown. Material: CD4+ T cells sorted from PBMCs after 18-hour stimulation, obtained from a patient who received antiretroviral therapy. Source of these receptors: an adult man with HIV who was CMV-seropositive.

The genes are TRBV18 and TRBJ1-2; a weak D match, TRBD1 (6 bases). The CDR3 is 14 amino acids. From germline, CDR1 is KGHSH and CDR2 LQKENI. V gave up 0 bases and J gave up 7 bases, with 12 bases separating them. CDR3 region: CASSPPGGRIGYTF. Written as DNA, the CDR3 is TGTGCCAGCTCACCACCGGGGGGCCGAATTGGCTACACCTTC.

The chain combines TRBV24-1 with TRBJ2-3; D is possibly TRBD2 (7 bases). V shed 9 bases and J shed 2 bases, with 14 bases lying between them. This CDR3 region has 14 residues. From germline, CDR1 is KGHDR and CDR2 SFDVKD. CDR3 loop: CATDRGGFTDTQYF. The CDR3 coding sequence is TGTGCCACCGATAGGGGGGGGTTCACAGATACGCAGTATTTT.

The rearrangement links TRBV11-2 to TRBJ1-5, with D maybe TRBD1 (5 bases). Trimming cost V 1 base and J 4 bases, with 11 bases left between them. The CDR3 spans 15 residues. CDR1 and CDR2 (germline): SGHAT, FQNNGV. The CDR3 loop reads CASSLGQTENQPQHF. The CDR3 DNA is TGTGCCAGCAGCTTAGGGCAGACAGAAAATCAGCCCCAGCATTTT.

The V gene is TRBV3-1 (or the pseudogene TRBV3-2), the J gene TRBJ1-5; D is undetermined. The length of the CDR3 is 14 residues. Germline CDR1 reads LGHDT; CDR2 reads YNNKEL (reference sequence). V was pared by 6 bases and J by 0 bases, with 9 bases between. The CDR3 DNA reads TGTGCCAGCAGTCCTCGCTTTAGCAATCAGCCCCAGCATTTT. This gives the protein CASSPRFSNQPQHF.

This clone was seen only a few times. The chain joins TRBV25-1 to TRBJ2-3; the D is unclear. This CDR3 region has 14 residues. Germline CDR1 MGHDK, CDR2 SYGVNS. The V end was cut by 8 bases, the J end by 1 base, with 13 bases between. CDR3 residues: CASVPSIGTDTQYF. The CDR3 region has the DNA TGTGCCAGCGTCCCTAGTATAGGCACAGATACGCAGTATTTT.

The V call is TRBV5-1, the J call TRBJ2-2, with a weak D call TRBD1 (5 bases). The CDR3 spans 16 residues. The V and J ends lost 4 bases and 1 base respectively, with 14 bases between them. Germline V gives CDR1 SGHRS, CDR2 YFSETQ. CDR3 bases: TGCGCCAGCAGCGGGGCCCAGGTGGGGAACACCGGGGAGCTGTTTTTT. Residues: CASSGAQVGNTGELFF.

V gene TRBV9 combines with J gene TRBJ1-1; 7 nucleotides match TRBD1. This CDR3 has 15 residues. Germline V gene sequence: CDR1 SGDLS, CDR2 YYNGEE. V was clipped by 4 bases and J by 0 bases; unmatched bases: 6. CDR3 region: CASSLWDSMNTEAFF. The DNA for the CDR3 is TGTGCCAGCAGCCTGTGGGACAGCATGAACACTGAAGCTTTCTTT.

This clone turned up a few times. The chain joins TRBV2 to TRBJ2-7, with TRBD2 as a possible D gene (5 bases). CDR1 and CDR2 from the germline V gene are SNHLY and FYNNEI. V gave up 10 bases and J gave up 1 base, with 14 bases separating them. The CDR3 runs to 13 residues. The chain's CDR3 is CATRGPGSYEQYF. CDR3 coding DNA: TGTGCCACCCGAGGACCGGGGTCCTACGAGCAGTACTTC.

CDR3 bases: TGTGCCAGCAGCGAGGGGACAGAATACGAGCAGTACTTC. This gives the protein CASSEGTEYEQYF. The rearrangement links TRBV7-2 to TRBJ2-7; 7 bases are shared with TRBD1. The CDR3 contains 13 residues. Germline V gene data show CDR1 as SGHTA and CDR2 as FQGNSA. Unmatched junction bases numbered 5, after V lost 5 bases and J lost 4 bases.

The chain is built from TRBV9 and TRBJ2-1; possible D gene TRBD1, 6 bases. The CDR3 is 14 amino acids. Between the trimmed V and J ends, which lost 0 bases and 6 bases, there was a span of 10 bases. The germline V gene encodes CDR1 SGDLS and CDR2 YYNGEE. The CDR3 DNA follows: TGTGCCAGCAGCGTAGAAGGGGGAAGCAATGAGCAGTTCTTC. It is translated as CASSVEGGSNEQFF.

The count of this clone is one. The chain is built from TRBV19 and TRBJ1-2, with D tentatively TRBD1 (6 bases). The CDR3 is made up of 14 amino acids. Trimming cost V 4 bases and J 4 bases, with 13 bases left between them. CDR1 is LNHDA, CDR2 SQIVND, per germline (reference sequence). CDR3 region: CASSTGQDAYGYTF. CDR3 sequence (DNA): TGTGCCAGTAGTACGGGACAAGATGCCTATGGCTACACCTTC.

V usage is TRBV7-3 and J usage is TRBJ2-1; 10 nucleotides agree with TRBD1. V shed 5 bases and J 2 bases; nucleotides not matched to a gene: 3. CDR1 is SGHTA and CDR2 is FQGTGA in the germline V gene. CDR3 length: 15 residues. CDR3: CASSPGTGAYNEQFF. DNA for the CDR3: TGTGCCAGCAGCCCTGGGACAGGGGCCTACAATGAGCAGTTCTTC.

This clone was seen only once. The rearrangement joins TRBV3-1 (or the pseudogene TRBV3-2) to TRBJ1-4; no definite D call. Germline V gene sequence: CDR1 LGHDT, CDR2 YNNKEL (reference sequence). CDR3 length equals 15 residues. Trimming removed 1 base from V and 0 bases from J, with 6 bases in between. The DNA of the CDR3 is TGTGCCAGCAGCCAAGGTACAGCAACTAATGAAAAACTGTTTTTT. This sequence encodes CASSQGTATNEKLFF.

The chain couples TRBV6-6 to TRBJ1-1; D is unclear. This CDR3 is built from 14 residues. With 2 bases removed from V and 0 bases from J, the gap between germline ends came to 7 bases. Per germline, CDR1 MNHNY and CDR2 SVGAGI (reference sequence). CDR3 protein: CASSYGQLNTEAFF. The CDR3 region has the DNA TGTGCCAGCAGTTACGGGCAGCTGAACACTGAAGCTTTCTTT.

V gene TRBV3-1 (or the pseudogene TRBV3-2) combines with J gene TRBJ2-7; tentative D call: TRBD2 (6 bases). The V gene's germline CDR1 is LGHDT and CDR2 YNNKEL (reference sequence). V was pared by 1 base and J by 3 bases, with 13 bases between. The CDR3 contains 15 residues. In DNA form, the CDR3 reads TGTGCCAGCAGCCAAGGATCGGGGGTCCTCTACGAGCAGTACTTC. This translates into CASSQGSGVLYEQYF.